These 21 T cell receptor beta chains were all obtained from the same sample, sequenced in a study of early T cells in non-severe SARS-CoV-2 infection. TCRdb re-analysed the 5' RACE reads in MiXCR, keeping a single row per CDR3 protein. The sample consists of around 78,000 distinct CDR3 sequences, roughly an eighth of them appearing once. Sequencing was performed on whole blood. These TCRs come from an adult who was a healthcare worker with PCR-confirmed SARS-CoV-2 infection or an uninfected control (not recorded which).

In its sample, this clonotype was seen a few times. The rearrangement links TRBV11-3 to TRBJ2-2, with D hard to call. V lost 7 bases and J 6 bases, leaving 18 bases between the germline ends. Germline-derived CDR1 and CDR2 are SGHNT and YENEEA. The CDR3 runs 15 residues. CDR3 DNA sequence: TGTGCCAGCACCGGTGGTGCGAGTCCTCCCGGGGAGCTGTTTTTT. It is translated as CASTGGASPPGELFF.

As for this clonotype: One end of the junction does not line up with germline, which may come from a read error. This chain joins TRBV7-7 and TRBJ2-5; D is ambiguous. This CDR3 spans 13 amino acids. Germline CDR1 SSHAT, CDR2 FNYEAQ (reference sequence). The CDR3 DNA follows: TGTGCTAGCAGCGTCACTCTCCAAGAGACCCAGTACTTC. It encodes CASSVTLQETQYF.

In its sample, this clonotype was seen many times. This rearrangement joins TRBV18 to TRBJ2-7, with 8 bases identical to TRBD2. The CDR3 is 15 amino acids. Per the germline V gene, CDR1 is KGHSH and CDR2 is LQKENI. The V segment lost 3 bases and the J segment 6 bases; nucleotides outside the gene matches: 10. DNA for the CDR3: TGTGCCAGCTCACCCGGTAGGACTAGCCTTGCCGAGCAGTACTTC. Residues: CASSPGRTSLAEQYF. Full variable domain (rest looked up from reference TRBV18 and TRBJ2-7): NAGVMQNPRHLVRRRGQEARLRCSPMKGHSHVYWYRQLPEEGLKFMVYLQKENIIDESGMPKERFSAEFPKEGPSILRIQQVVRGDSAAYFCASSPGRTSLAEQYFGPGTRLTVT.

There are many counts of this clonotype. The genes are TRBV23-1 and TRBJ2-3; D not certain. TRBV23-1 is treated as an ORF (open reading frame) with a function not yet certain. This CDR3 contains 14 residues. Trimming stripped 0 bases from V and 4 bases from J, with 8 bases between. The CDR3 DNA sequence: TGCGCCAGCAGTCAATCCCCCAGCCCAGATACGCAGTATTTT. It specifies CASSQSPSPDTQYF.

The V call is TRBV4-2, the J call TRBJ2-1, with unresolved D. Germline V gives CDR1 LGHNA, CDR2 YNFKEQ. V gave up 4 bases and J gave up 0 bases, with 16 bases separating them. The CDR3 has 17 residues. The CDR3 sequence is CASSRTLVALSYNEQFF. CDR3 nucleotides: TGTGCCAGCAGCCGGACCCTTGTAGCTCTCTCCTACAATGAGCAGTTCTTC.

V and J are TRBV5-5 and TRBJ2-1; D may correspond to TRBD1 or TRBD2 (5 bases each). CDR3 length: 15 amino acids. Germline V CDR1 and CDR2: SGHKS, YYEKEE (reference sequence). Deletions cut 2 bases from V and 9 bases from J, with 18 bases between. CDR3 sequence: CASSFYRGPLGEQFF. The CDR3 DNA is TGTGCCAGCAGCTTCTACCGGGGACCCCTCGGTGAGCAGTTCTTC. The full variable domain, rest sourced from reference TRBV5-5 and TRBJ2-1, is DAGVTQSPTHLIKTRGQQVTLRCSPISGHKSVSWYQQVLGQGPQFIFQYYEKEERGRGNFPDRFSARQFPNYSSELNVNALLLGDSALYLCASSFYRGPLGEQFFGPGTRLTVL.

This clonotype was seen more than once but under ten times. This chain connects TRBV7-6 to TRBJ1-5, with a weak D call TRBD1 (6 bases). The germline V and J ends were trimmed by 1 base and 7 bases, with 14 bases remaining between them. The V gene's germline CDR1 is SGHVS and CDR2 FNYEAQ. The CDR3 covers 15 residues. CDR3 sequence (DNA): TGTGCCAGCAGCTTAGAGTCCGCAGGGGCCCAGCCCCAGCATTTT. The encoded protein is CASSLESAGAQPQHF.

This sequence joins TRBV5-6 and TRBJ1-5; TRBD1 matches 7 bases. The CDR3 totals 16 residues. V shed 4 bases, J shed 0 bases, and the junction held 7 bases outside the gene matches. CDR1 is SGHDT and CDR2 is YYEEEE in the germline V gene. The CDR3 nucleotides are TGTGCCAGCAGCCCCTTCAGGGGGGATAGCAATCAGCCCCAGCATTTT. Translating gives CASSPFRGDSNQPQHF.

CDR3 nucleotides: TGTGCCAGCAGTCCACAGGGGGATTCACCCCTCCACTTT. Translating gives CASSPQGDSPLHF. This rearrangement joins TRBV12-3 or TRBV12-4 to TRBJ1-6, with 8 bases lining up with TRBD1. With 5 bases clipped from V and 8 bases from J, the junction kept 2 bases outside the gene matches. The CDR3 loop spans 13 amino acids.

This clonotype was seen a handful of times. V usage is TRBV4-2 and J usage is TRBJ2-3, with D uncertain. Germline CDR1 and CDR2: LGHNA and YNFKEQ. Trimming took off 4 bases at V and 1 base at J, with 21 bases between the two ends. The CDR3 runs 18 residues. The DNA for the CDR3 is TGTGCCAGCAGCCGAACCTCCCCCGAGACTGGGCGCACAGATACGCAGTATTTT. It codes for CASSRTSPETGRTDTQYF.

This clonotype has a handful of counts. The chain links TRBV27 to TRBJ1-1; TRBD1 is a possible D gene (5 bases). The CDR3 consists of 15 residues. Trimming removed 7 bases at V and 3 bases at J, with 18 bases between. The germline V gene encodes CDR1 MNHEY and CDR2 SMNVEV (reference sequence). CDR3: CASTLRGMFDTEAFF. DNA of the CDR3: TGTGCCAGCACCCTCCGGGGGATGTTCGACACTGAAGCTTTCTTT.

The V gene is TRBV10-1, the J gene TRBJ2-5; 8 bases fit TRBD1. The junction had 6 bases not matched to a gene; V was cut back by 5 bases and J by 4 bases. CDR1 is WNHNN and CDR2 is SYGVQD in the germline V gene (reference sequence). This CDR3 is 14 amino acids long. The DNA of the CDR3 is TGCGCCAGCAGTCCGGGCAGGGGGCGAGAGACCCAGTACTTC. Translating gives CASSPGRGRETQYF.

This clonotype has only a few counts. The chain employs TRBV9 and TRBJ2-3; D gene uncertain. The CDR3 is made up of 15 amino acids. Germline V gene data show CDR1 as SGDLS and CDR2 as YYNGEE. The ends were cut back, 4 bases at V and 2 bases at J, with 14 bases in the middle. Here the CDR3 DNA reads TGTGCCAGCAGCCCCCAACCCAAGGCCACAGATACGCAGTATTTT. It translates to CASSPQPKATDTQYF. Variable domain in full (rest from reference TRBV9 and TRBJ2-3): DSGVTQTPKHLITATGQRVTLRCSPRSGDLSVYWYQQSLDQGLQFLIQYYNGEERAKGNILERFSAQQFPDLHSELNLSSLELGDSALYFCASSPQPKATDTQYFGPGTRLTVL.

This clonotype came up many times. This chain connects TRBV29-1 to TRBJ2-5; D is perhaps TRBD1 (5 bases). Germline CDR1 SQVTM, CDR2 ANQGSEA. With 6 bases removed from V and 0 bases from J, the gap between germline ends came to 8 bases. The CDR3 runs 12 residues. As DNA, the CDR3 is TGCAGCGTCAGGGTGTACCAAGAGACCCAGTACTTC. This gives the protein CSVRVYQETQYF.

The rearrangement uses TRBV2 and TRBJ1-1; D gene unclear. CDR3 length: 12 residues. Trimming removed 7 bases at V and 11 bases at J, with 17 bases between. Germline assignment: CDR1 SNHLY and CDR2 FYNNEI. The CDR3 is CASTTALSAAFF. CDR3 DNA: TGTGCCAGCACTACGGCCTTATCGGCTGCTTTCTTT.

The chain combines TRBV7-9 with TRBJ1-1; 7 bases agree with TRBD1. The CDR3 has 14 amino acids. V shed 0 bases and J 4 bases; nucleotides not matched to a gene: 2. Germline-derived CDR1 and CDR2 are SEHNR and FQNEAQ (reference sequence). The CDR3 protein is CASSLADRPTEAFF. The CDR3 nucleotides are TGTGCCAGCAGCTTAGCGGACAGGCCCACTGAAGCTTTCTTT.

At least ten counts were recorded for this clonotype. The V and J genes are TRBV7-2 and TRBJ2-7; D may correspond to TRBD1 or TRBD2 (6 bases each). V was cut by 4 bases and J by 7 bases, with 17 bases left in between. The CDR3 is 14 residues long. The germline V gene encodes CDR1 SGHTA and CDR2 FQGNSA. CDR3 protein: CASSSNYRAGEQYF. The CDR3 DNA sequence: TGTGCCAGCAGCTCCAATTACAGGGCGGGGGAGCAGTACTTC.

This clonotype came up many times. The gene calls are TRBV20-1 and TRBJ1-2, with D maybe TRBD1 (5 bases). Germline values: CDR1 DFQATT, CDR2 SNEGSKA (reference sequence). The CDR3 contains 13 residues. Trimming took off 3 bases at V and 3 bases at J, with 11 bases between the two ends. The CDR3 spells CSASRQGDYGYTF. The CDR3 DNA follows: TGCAGTGCTAGTAGGCAGGGCGACTATGGCTACACCTTC.

The chain recombines TRBV6-5 with TRBJ2-1; 11 bases are a match to TRBD2. The V and J ends lost 7 bases and 4 bases, in that order; junction bases with no gene match: 6. From germline, CDR1 is MNHEY and CDR2 SVGAGI. The CDR3 is made up of 15 amino acids. The CDR3 here is CASTLAGGLYNEQFF. The DNA for the CDR3 is TGTGCCAGCACCTTAGCGGGAGGGCTTTACAATGAGCAGTTCTTC.

This clonotype was counted a few times. The chain employs TRBV20-1 and TRBJ2-1; TRBD2 aligns across 11 bases. Germline CDR1 DFQATT, CDR2 SNEGSKA (reference sequence). V lost 1 base and J lost 5; bases outside the gene matches: 4. The CDR3 has 15 amino acids. CDR3 region: CSARVLLAGDNEQFF. CDR3 DNA: TGCAGTGCTAGAGTATTACTAGCGGGAGACAATGAGCAGTTCTTC.

The V call is TRBV29-1, the J call TRBJ2-7; 9 nucleotides match TRBD1. The CDR3 is 13 residues long. With V trimmed by 3 bases and J by 5 bases, 5 bases remained unmatched. The germline CDR1 and CDR2 sequences are SQVTM and ANQGSEA. In nucleotides, the CDR3 is TGCAGCGTTGATAAACAGGGGGCGGACGAGCAGTACTTC. This translates into CSVDKQGADEQYF.